The present entry profiles one T cell receptor beta chain with its context. This record belongs to a study of CD8+ T cells in alopecia areata. The CDR3 spans 18 residues. Per germline, CDR1 LGHNA and CDR2 YNFKEQ. J lost 1 base, V lost 0 bases, and 8 bases had no gene match. Regarding treatment: oral pan-JAK inhibitor, 5-10 mg twice daily. Extraction of RNA preceded its reverse transcription into cDNA, which served as the sequencing template. The assay was immunoSEQ multiplex PCR, and TCRdb's table has in-frame clones only and misses some. Of about 160,000 clones in the sample, about three fifths are singletons; the top ten hold approximately 0.9%.

The V gene is TRBV4-2, the J gene TRBJ2-2, with 7 bases that match TRBD1. This receptor was taken from a human donor with alopecia areata. The specimen was CD4+ T cells sorted from blood, collected at week 4, from a patient treated with tofacitinib. CDR3 nucleotide sequence: TGTGCCAGCAGCCAAGATAGGAGGACAGGTCTGAACACCGGGGAGCTGTTTTTT. It is translated as CASSQDRRTGLNTGELFF.